This T cell receptor beta chain is drawn from a study of vaccination effects on CD4 cells after COVID-19. CD4+ T cells specific for antigen were expanded with viral peptide pools by the ViraFEST assay before sequencing. Once cultured for under 11 days, the cells underwent separation to obtain CD4+ T cells. PCR showed that the person got SARS-CoV-2 infection at some point between March and December 2020. The study's findings and limits: Long after vaccination, the clones induced by infection and by vaccine shrank markedly in size.

The repertoire was sequenced with immunoSEQ multiplex PCR; TCRdb's copy has only in-frame clones and lacks some. This sample has 20,000 to 30,000 clones, with roughly 72% found just once. As to this clone: The antigen is undetermined.

The sequenced sample was CD4+ T cells from PBMCs cultured with SARS-CoV-2 spike peptides, obtained before COVID-19 vaccination. The receptor comes from a human donor who had a prior SARS-CoV-2 infection.

CDR3 DNA: TGCGCCAGCAGCTTGGTGTGGGGTTCGTACACTGAAGCTTTCTTT. It translates to CASSLVWGSYTEAFF. The J gene is TRBJ1-1, the V gene TRBV5-1; D call uncertain. Trimming removed 0 bases at V and 3 bases at J, with 12 bases between. CDR1 is SGHRS, CDR2 YFSETQ, per germline. The CDR3 has 15 amino acids.